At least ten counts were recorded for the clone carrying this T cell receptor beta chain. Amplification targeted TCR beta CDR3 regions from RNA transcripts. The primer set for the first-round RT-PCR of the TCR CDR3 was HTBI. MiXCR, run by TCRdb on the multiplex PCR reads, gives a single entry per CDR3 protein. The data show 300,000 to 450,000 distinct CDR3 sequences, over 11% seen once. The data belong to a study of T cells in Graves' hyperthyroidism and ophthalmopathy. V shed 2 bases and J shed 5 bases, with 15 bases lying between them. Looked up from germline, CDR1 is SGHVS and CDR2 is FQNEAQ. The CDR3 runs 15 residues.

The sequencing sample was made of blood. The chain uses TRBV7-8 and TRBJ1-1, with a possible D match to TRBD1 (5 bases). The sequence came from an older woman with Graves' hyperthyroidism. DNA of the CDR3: TGTGCCAGCAGCTTAAGGCCAGCCGGGGGGACTGAAGCTTTCTTT. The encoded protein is CASSLRPAGGTEAFF.